Below are 26 T cell receptor beta chains sequenced from a single sample in a study of vaccination and CD4 T cells after COVID-19. With the Oncomine TCR Beta short-read assay, DNA from cultured CD4+ T cells was sequenced. From the PCR reads, TCRdb called clonotypes with MiXCR, one entry per CDR3 protein. The top ten hold about 10% of the sample, which has some 12,000 distinct CDR3 sequences, roughly half seen once. These TCRs are of unknown antigen specificity. Treatment reported: roughly 11-day PBMC culture with coronavirus spike peptide pools or control peptides (ViraFEST assay). The sample taken for sequencing was CD4+ T cells from blood, cultured in vitro. Receptor source: a human donor who had recovered from COVID-19.

The CDR3 reads CASRTGYNEQFF. As DNA, the CDR3 is TGTGCCAGCAGAACGGGATACAATGAGCAGTTCTTC. The chain uses TRBV6-1 and TRBJ2-1, with a weak D call TRBD2 (5 bases). The CDR3 is made up of 12 amino acids. Germline loops: CDR1 MNHNS, CDR2 SASEGT. V lost 6 bases and J lost 4, with 7 bases in between.

The chain carries TRBV7-9 and TRBJ1-6; no clear D gene. Germline CDR1 and CDR2: SEHNR and FQNEAQ (reference sequence). V lost 2 bases to trimming and J lost 7 bases, with 9 bases between them. The CDR3 consists of 14 residues. In DNA, the CDR3 is TGTGCCAGCAGCTTACAGAGCCCAAATTCACCCCTCCACTTT. Its protein is CASSLQSPNSPLHF. Supplemented by reference TRBV7-9 and TRBJ1-6, the full variable domain reads DTGVSQNPRHKITKRGQNVTFRCDPISEHNRLYWYRQTLGQGPEFLTYFQNEAQLEKSRLLSDRFSAERPKGSFSTLEIQRTEQGDSAMYLCASSLQSPNSPLHFGNGTRLTVT.

The sample holds a few counts of this clonotype. This chain joins TRBV6-4 and TRBJ2-7; TRBD1 matches 8 bases. Per the germline V gene, CDR1 is MRHNA and CDR2 is SNTAGT. The CDR3 has 13 residues. J lost 6 bases, V lost 7 bases, and 8 bases had no gene match. The CDR3 nucleotides are TGTGCCAGCACCCGGACAGGGCCGCGCGAGCAGTACTTC. Translating gives CASTRTGPREQYF.

The chain couples TRBV10-2 to TRBJ2-5; 14 bases line up with TRBD2. From germline, CDR1 is WSHSY and CDR2 SAAADI. J lost 4 bases, V lost 6 bases, and 7 bases had no gene match. CDR3 size: 16 residues. CDR3 nucleotide sequence: TGCGCCAGCAGAGGACTAGCGGGAGGATTATTAGAGACCCAGTACTTC. Amino acid sequence: CASRGLAGGLLETQYF.

The chain combines TRBV20-1 with TRBJ2-3; D gene unclear. This CDR3 spans 15 amino acids. Germline CDR1 and CDR2: DFQATT and SNEGSKA (reference sequence). Trimming removed 6 bases from V and 3 bases from J, with 19 bases in between. This CDR3 is CSAPRLGGPTDTQYF. Written as DNA, the CDR3 is TGCAGTGCGCCACGTCTCGGTGGCCCAACAGATACGCAGTATTTT.

This sequence joins TRBV6-1 and TRBJ2-1; 11 positions agree with TRBD1. Germline CDR1 and CDR2: MNHNS and SASEGT. The CDR3 spans 17 residues. V trimming: 4 bases; J trimming: 8 bases; junction bases outside the gene matches: 13. CDR3 loop: CASSGTGGWGDSHEQFF. DNA of the CDR3: TGTGCCAGCAGTGGGACAGGGGGCTGGGGAGATAGCCATGAGCAGTTCTTC.

The V call is TRBV6-5, the J call TRBJ2-2, with unresolved D. Germline CDR1 reads MNHEY; CDR2 reads SVGAGI. The V and J ends lost 4 bases and 0 bases respectively, with 9 bases between them. The length of the CDR3 is 15 residues. CDR3 loop: CASSLGGSNTGELFF. The CDR3 DNA reads as TGTGCCAGCAGTTTGGGCGGATCGAACACCGGGGAGCTGTTTTTT.

This clonotype has only a few counts. The chain recombines TRBV7-6 with TRBJ2-1; TRBD2 might be the D (5 bases). Between the trimmed V and J ends, which lost 3 bases and 1 base, there was a span of 7 bases. CDR1 and CDR2 (germline): SGHVS, FNYEAQ. The CDR3 is made up of 14 amino acids. CDR3: CASSFQRSYNEQFF. In DNA form, the CDR3 reads TGTGCCAGCAGCTTTCAGCGGTCCTACAATGAGCAGTTCTTC.

The chain combines TRBV2 with TRBJ1-1, with D maybe TRBD1 (5 bases). The germline V gene has CDR1 SNHLY and CDR2 FYNNEI. The V gene lost 7 bases and the J gene lost 7 bases, with 13 bases spanning the gap. The CDR3 is made up of 12 amino acids. The CDR3 loop is CASTDSPIEAFF. The CDR3 coding sequence is TGTGCCAGCACCGACAGTCCCATTGAAGCTTTCTTT.

This clonotype has just a few counts. This chain connects TRBV10-1 to TRBJ1-5; TRBD1 is a possible D gene (6 bases). This CDR3 has 20 amino acids. Germline V gene sequence: CDR1 WNHNN, CDR2 SYGVQD (reference sequence). Trimming shortened V by 4 bases and J by 0 bases, and 25 bases separated the two germline ends. CDR3 in amino acids: CASSAILGTQRRISNQPQHF. The DNA for the CDR3 is TGCGCCAGCAGTGCCATCTTGGGGACACAAAGAAGAATTAGCAATCAGCCCCAGCATTTT.

This clonotype was seen a handful of times. This chain uses TRBV20-1 with TRBJ2-7, with 10 bases that match TRBD1. Germline V lookup: CDR1 DFQATT, CDR2 SNEGSKA (reference sequence). With V trimmed by 6 bases and J by 5 bases, 7 bases remained unmatched. The CDR3 consists of 13 residues. CDR3 bases: TGCAGTGCCTGGGGACAGGGGCTCAACGAGCAGTACTTC. Translated, it gives CSAWGQGLNEQYF.

The chain has TRBV6-1 and TRBJ2-7; D may be TRBD1 (5 bases). The V end lost 0 bases, the J end lost 0 bases, and 15 bases lay between the germline ends. Per germline, CDR1 MNHNS and CDR2 SASEGT. The CDR3 runs to 17 residues. CDR3 nucleotide sequence: TGTGCCAGCAGTGAAGCCAAAGGGGCAGGAGACTCCTACGAGCAGTACTTC. Its protein product is CASSEAKGAGDSYEQYF.

The chain links TRBV20-1 to TRBJ1-6; possible D gene TRBD1, 6 bases. The CDR3 is 16 amino acids. CDR1 and CDR2 from the germline V gene are DFQATT and SNEGSKA (reference sequence). V lost 0 bases and J 6 bases, leaving 15 bases between the germline ends. The CDR3 DNA follows: TGCAGTGCTAGAGAGCGCCGGGACAAGTTTAATTCACCCCTCCACTTT. Protein product: CSARERRDKFNSPLHF.

V and J are TRBV27 and TRBJ2-1, with D tentatively TRBD2 (5 bases). The CDR3 is 15 amino acids. Germline values: CDR1 MNHEY, CDR2 SMNVEV (reference sequence). Between the trimmed V and J ends, which lost 4 bases and 2 bases, there was a span of 12 bases. This CDR3 is CASSSETIAYNEQFF. The CDR3 DNA sequence: TGTGCCAGCAGTTCGGAGACTATCGCCTACAATGAGCAGTTCTTC.

This clonotype turned up a few times. This chain uses TRBV20-1 with TRBJ1-1; D is uncertain. Trimming stripped 5 bases from V and 3 bases from J, with 13 bases between. Germline-derived CDR1 and CDR2 are DFQATT and SNEGSKA (reference sequence). The CDR3 sequence is 13 residues long. The CDR3 DNA sequence: TGCAGTGCTTCCTCGACGGGTGACACTGAAGCTTTCTTT. It is translated as CSASSTGDTEAFF.

J is TRBJ2-5 and V is TRBV28; the match to TRBD2 covers 7 bases. The CDR3 contains 12 residues. The ends lost 5 bases at V and 7 bases at J; junction bases unmatched: 4. Germline lookup yields CDR1 MDHEN and CDR2 SYDVKM. CDR3 in amino acids: CASSRSGTTQYF. For the CDR3, the DNA is TGTGCCAGCAGTCGAAGCGGGACGACCCAGTACTTC.

This chain joins TRBV6-5 and TRBJ2-7, with 7 nucleotides matching TRBD2. Germline V gene sequence: CDR1 MNHEY, CDR2 SVGAGI. This CDR3 comprises 15 residues. Trimming removed 0 bases from V and 0 bases from J; junction bases left unmatched: 2. The CDR3 coding sequence is TGTGCCAGCAGTTACTCGCCTAGCGGCTCCTACGAGCAGTACTTC. This encodes CASSYSPSGSYEQYF.

The chain joins TRBV15 to TRBJ2-7; 9 bases are a match to TRBD2. V shed 5 bases, J shed 2 bases, and the junction held 10 bases outside the gene matches. The CDR3 has 16 residues. In germline, CDR1 is LNHNV, CDR2 YYDKDF (reference sequence). The CDR3 loop reads CATSARFRGRAYEQYF. Here the CDR3 DNA reads TGTGCCACCAGCGCCCGATTCCGCGGGAGGGCCTACGAGCAGTACTTC.

The V and J genes are TRBV5-4 and TRBJ2-1, with TRBD1 matching 8 bases. Trimming at V came to 3 bases and at J to 9 bases, leaving 8 bases not matched to a gene. CDR3 length: 14 amino acids. The germline gives CDR1 SGHNT, CDR2 YYREEE (reference sequence). In DNA, the CDR3 is TGTGCCAGCAGCTCCGGACAGGGCAGAGGTGAGCAGTTCTTC. Translating gives CASSSGQGRGEQFF.

V and J are TRBV6-1 and TRBJ2-7; TRBD1 matches 9 bases. This CDR3 is 17 amino acids long. With 7 bases clipped from V and 0 bases from J, the junction kept 13 bases outside the gene matches. Germline values: CDR1 MNHNS, CDR2 SASEGT. In DNA, the CDR3 is TGTGCCAGCACTGGGACAGGGACGATCTTTGGCTCCTACGAGCAGTACTTC. It yields the protein CASTGTGTIFGSYEQYF.

The chain couples TRBV6-1 to TRBJ2-2, with TRBD2 matching over 12 bases. The CDR3 runs 15 residues. Germline V gene lookup returns CDR1 MNHNS and CDR2 SASEGT. The V and J ends lost 6 bases and 6 bases, in that order; junction bases with no gene match: 5. CDR3 bases: TGTGCCAGCAGGTTTGGGACTAGCGGGTCCGGGGAGCTGTTTTTT. Protein sequence: CASRFGTSGSGELFF.

V gene TRBV7-9 combines with J gene TRBJ2-5; D remains ambiguous. Trimming pared 5 bases from V and 5 bases from J, leaving 18 bases between. Per germline, CDR1 SEHNR and CDR2 FQNEAQ (reference sequence). The CDR3 is 15 residues long. The CDR3 sequence is CASSQIDFAAETQYF. CDR3 nucleotide sequence: TGTGCCAGCAGCCAGATCGACTTCGCGGCGGAGACCCAGTACTTC.

CDR3 region: CASSDYTASSYEQYF. The CDR3, as DNA: TGCGCCAGCAGTGATTACACAGCAAGCTCCTACGAGCAGTACTTC. This sequence joins TRBV10-2 and TRBJ2-7; D call uncertain. Germline V lookup: CDR1 WSHSY, CDR2 SAAADI. This CDR3 contains 15 residues. V dropped 3 bases and J dropped 0 bases, with 12 bases sitting between them.

The chain employs TRBV15 and TRBJ2-1, with 14 bases that match TRBD2. The trim removed 0 bases at V and 9 bases at J, leaving 10 bases unmatched. There are 18 residues in the CDR3. Germline-derived CDR1 and CDR2 are LNHNV and YYDKDF (reference sequence). CDR3 sequence (DNA): TGTGCCACCAGCAGAGATAGACTAGCGGGAGGGCCGAGGTCTGAGCAGTTCTTC. Residues: CATSRDRLAGGPRSEQFF.

This clonotype has more than one count but fewer than ten. J is TRBJ1-5 and V is TRBV19, with D possibly being TRBD1 (6 bases). V dropped 4 bases and J dropped 9 bases, with 7 bases sitting between them. The germline V gene encodes CDR1 LNHDA and CDR2 SQIVND (reference sequence). The CDR3 runs to 11 residues. In nucleotides, the CDR3 is TGTGCCAGTAGTACGACAGGGCCCCAGCATTTT. Residues: CASSTTGPQHF.

A few counts support this clonotype. J is TRBJ2-3 and V is TRBV20-1; D unclear. Germline V gives CDR1 DFQATT, CDR2 SNEGSKA (reference sequence). This CDR3 has 16 residues. V was clipped by 4 bases and J by 2 bases, with 19 bases between them. CDR3 DNA sequence: TGCAGTGCTAACCGACCCCGAGACCAAGCCACAGATACGCAGTATTTT. It is translated as CSANRPRDQATDTQYF.